One sample yielded the 15 T cell receptor beta chains listed below, sequenced in a study of T cells in localized non-small cell lung cancer. Libraries were prepared by immunoSEQ multiplex PCR; TCRdb keeps only in-frame clonotypes and omits some of them. The sample lists over 35,000 clones, 81% seen once, with 6.5% to 8% in the top ten. Sequenced material: peripheral blood mononuclear cells, taken before any cancer treatment. The source of these receptors is a male donor at least 60 years old with stage II lung adenocarcinoma.

This rearrangement joins TRBV4-3 to TRBJ2-5; 10 nucleotides match TRBD2. V trimming: 2 bases; J trimming: 4 bases; junction bases outside the gene matches: 4. The length of the CDR3 is 15 residues. Germline loops: CDR1 LGHNA, CDR2 YSLEER. The CDR3 here is CASSQSRLAGETQYF. As DNA, the CDR3 is TGCGCCAGCAGCCAATCGAGACTAGCGGGAGAGACCCAGTACTTC.

CDR3 sequence (DNA): TGTGCCACCAGCAGAGGGGATCTTCCCTCTGGAAACACCATATATTTT. This encodes CATSRGDLPSGNTIYF. This chain uses TRBV15 with TRBJ1-3, with no clear D. The CDR3 length is 16 residues. V lost 1 base and J 0 bases, leaving 10 bases between the germline ends. From germline, CDR1 is LNHNV and CDR2 YYDKDF (reference sequence).

This clone was seen only a few times. V gene TRBV5-1 combines with J gene TRBJ2-1, with D perhaps matching TRBD1 or TRBD2 (6 bases each). Germline CDR1 and CDR2: SGHRS and YFSETQ. This CDR3 spans 15 amino acids. Trimming took off 1 base at V and 9 bases at J, with 17 bases between the two ends. Here the CDR3 DNA reads TGCGCCAGCAGCTTGCGGTGGGGGGCCCTGGTTGAGCAGTTCTTC. This encodes CASSLRWGALVEQFF.

The rearrangement uses TRBV6-5 and TRBJ1-1, with a tentative D call TRBD1 (5 bases). Germline V gene sequence: CDR1 MNHEY, CDR2 SVGAGI. The length of the CDR3 is 13 residues. Trimming stripped 10 bases from V and 0 bases from J, with 12 bases between. The CDR3: CATLWTLNTEAFF. In DNA form, the CDR3 reads TGTGCCACCTTATGGACACTGAACACTGAAGCTTTCTTT.

The chain has TRBV30 and TRBJ2-7, with no clear D. V lost 0 bases, J lost 4 bases, and 4 bases lay in between. CDR1 and CDR2 from the germline V gene are GTSNPN and SVGIG (reference sequence). This CDR3 spans 11 amino acids. The CDR3 sequence: CAWSVQYEQYF. The CDR3 DNA reads as TGTGCCTGGAGTGTACAATACGAGCAGTACTTC.

This clone was found once. V gene TRBV4-1 combines with J gene TRBJ2-4; unclear D gene. CDR1 and CDR2 from the germline V gene are MGHRA and YSYEKL. The CDR3 consists of 15 residues. V lost 4 bases, J lost 0 bases, and 10 bases lay in between. This chain's CDR3 is CASSLGTQAKNIQYF. CDR3 in DNA: TGCGCCAGCAGCCTAGGCACCCAAGCCAAAAACATTCAGTACTTC.

This chain uses TRBV4-3 with TRBJ2-7; D remains ambiguous. V was clipped by 1 base and J by 3 bases, with 25 bases between them. There are 19 residues in the CDR3. CDR1 is LGHNA and CDR2 is YSLEER in the germline V gene. In DNA form, the CDR3 reads TGCGCCAGCAGCCAAGGTGTAAGGTGGCGTAAACCCCCTGACTACGAGCAGTACTTC. Translating it yields CASSQGVRWRKPPDYEQYF.

The chain employs TRBV5-1 and TRBJ2-3; 9 positions match TRBD2. The germline CDR1 and CDR2 sequences are SGHRS and YFSETQ. V shed 0 bases and J 8 bases; nucleotides not matched to a gene: 7. The length of the CDR3 is 15 residues. CDR3 nucleotide sequence: TGCGCCAGCAGCTTGGCGGCGGGAGGGCTGGGTACGCAGTATTTT. Amino acids: CASSLAAGGLGTQYF.

The V and J genes are TRBV6-5 and TRBJ1-5; TRBD1 aligns across 7 bases. There are 14 residues in the CDR3. Germline V gives CDR1 MNHEY, CDR2 SVGAGI. The J segment lost 4 bases and the V segment lost 6 bases, leaving 6 bases of the junction unmatched. The CDR3 loop reads CASRTGTSNQPQHF. The CDR3 bases are TGTGCCAGCAGGACAGGGACGTCTAATCAGCCCCAGCATTTT.

This clone was recorded a few times. The V gene is TRBV30, the J gene TRBJ1-1; 7 bases are shared with TRBD1. V lost 4 bases to trimming and J lost 2 bases; unmatched junction nucleotides: 4. The CDR3 totals 13 residues. Per the germline V gene, CDR1 is GTSNPN and CDR2 is SVGIG (reference sequence). The CDR3 coding sequence is TGTGCCTGGAATGACAGGGTAAACACTGAAGCTTTCTTT. Its translation is CAWNDRVNTEAFF. Supplemented by reference TRBV30 and TRBJ1-1, the full variable domain reads SQTIHQWPATLVQPVGSPLSLECTVEGTSNPNLYWYRQAAGRGLQLLFYSVGIGQISSEVPQNLSASRPQDRQFILSSKKLLLSDSGFYLCAWNDRVNTEAFFGQGTRLTVV.

The rearrangement joins TRBV28 to TRBJ2-1, with 8 bases identical to TRBD2. J gave up 7 bases and V 4 bases, and 15 bases lay outside the gene matches. The CDR3 sequence is 17 residues long. From germline, CDR1 is MDHEN and CDR2 SYDVKM. The DNA of the CDR3 is TGTGCCAGCAGTTCCCATTTGGGAAGCGGGAGTTCAAATGAGCAGTTCTTC. Its protein product is CASSSHLGSGSSNEQFF.

This chain uses TRBV5-4 with TRBJ1-4; 10 nucleotides match TRBD1. Trimming at V came to 0 bases and at J to 6 bases, leaving 8 bases not matched to a gene. This CDR3 is built from 17 residues. The germline V gene has CDR1 SGHNT and CDR2 YYREEE (reference sequence). In nucleotides, the CDR3 is TGTGCCAGCAGCTTGGCCACGGGGGGGACAGGGGATGAAAAACTGTTTTTT. It yields the protein CASSLATGGTGDEKLFF.

The chain combines TRBV19 with TRBJ2-2; the match to TRBD1 covers 7 bases. The ends lost 4 bases at V and 6 bases at J; junction bases unmatched: 11. The germline gives CDR1 LNHDA, CDR2 SQIVND (reference sequence). The CDR3 length is 16 residues. The CDR3 sequence: CASSRRQGIIAGELFF. CDR3 coding DNA: TGTGCCAGTAGTAGGCGACAGGGTATTATCGCCGGGGAGCTGTTTTTT.

In this sample, this clone turned up once. The chain is built from TRBV11-3 and TRBJ2-7; 7 bases are shared with TRBD2. V shed 3 bases and J 7 bases; nucleotides not matched to a gene: 6. From germline, CDR1 is SGHNT and CDR2 YENEEA. The CDR3 contains 13 residues. CDR3 bases: TGTGCCAGCAGCTTCACGGGAGGAAGGGAGCAGTACTTC. Translating it yields CASSFTGGREQYF.

The chain recombines TRBV5-8 with TRBJ2-6; D remains ambiguous. Trimming pared 4 bases from V and 0 bases from J, leaving 8 bases between. Germline CDR1 is SGHTS and CDR2 is YDEGEE. This CDR3 is built from 15 residues. The CDR3 is CASSRAYSGANVLTF. The CDR3 DNA reads as TGTGCCAGCAGCAGGGCTTACTCTGGGGCCAACGTCCTGACTTTC. The variable domain in full, completed from reference TRBV5-8 and TRBJ2-6, reads EAGVTQSPTHLIKTRGQQATLRCSPISGHTSVYWYQQALGLGLQFLLWYDEGEERNRGNFPPRFSGRQFPNYSSELNVNALELEDSALYLCASSRAYSGANVLTFGAGSRLTVL.